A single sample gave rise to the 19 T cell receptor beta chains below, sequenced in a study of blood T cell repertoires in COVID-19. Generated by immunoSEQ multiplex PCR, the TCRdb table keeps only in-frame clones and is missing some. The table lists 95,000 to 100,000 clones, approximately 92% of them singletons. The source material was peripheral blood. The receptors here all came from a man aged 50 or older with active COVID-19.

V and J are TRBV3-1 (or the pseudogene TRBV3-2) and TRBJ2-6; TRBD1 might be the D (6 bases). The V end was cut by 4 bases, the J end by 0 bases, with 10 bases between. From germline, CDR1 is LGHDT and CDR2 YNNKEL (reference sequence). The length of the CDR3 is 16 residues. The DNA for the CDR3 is TGTGCCAGCAGCCCCGGGACAAACTCTGGGGCCAACGTCCTGACTTTC. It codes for CASSPGTNSGANVLTF.

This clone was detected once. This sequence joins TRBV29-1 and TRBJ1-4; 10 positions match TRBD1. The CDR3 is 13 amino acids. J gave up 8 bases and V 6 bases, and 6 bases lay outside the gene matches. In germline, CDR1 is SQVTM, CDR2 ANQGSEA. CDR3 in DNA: TGCAGCGTGGCCGGGACAGGGGAAGAAAAACTGTTTTTT. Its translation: CSVAGTGEEKLFF.

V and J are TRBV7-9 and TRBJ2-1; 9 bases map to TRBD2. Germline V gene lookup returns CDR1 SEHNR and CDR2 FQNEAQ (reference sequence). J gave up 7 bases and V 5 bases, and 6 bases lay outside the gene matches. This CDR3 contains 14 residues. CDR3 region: CASSPSGRWNEQFF. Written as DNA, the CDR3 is TGTGCCAGCAGCCCCAGCGGGAGGTGGAATGAGCAGTTCTTC.

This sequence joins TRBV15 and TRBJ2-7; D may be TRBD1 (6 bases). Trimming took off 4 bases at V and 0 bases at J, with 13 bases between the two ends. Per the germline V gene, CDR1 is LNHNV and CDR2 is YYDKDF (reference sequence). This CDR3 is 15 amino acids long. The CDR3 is CATSTRDTFSYEQYF. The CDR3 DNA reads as TGTGCCACCAGCACACGGGACACATTCTCCTACGAGCAGTACTTC.

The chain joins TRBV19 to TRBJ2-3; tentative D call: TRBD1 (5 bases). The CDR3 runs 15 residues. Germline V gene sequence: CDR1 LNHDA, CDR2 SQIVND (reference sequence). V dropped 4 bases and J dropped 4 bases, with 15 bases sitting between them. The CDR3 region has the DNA TGTGCCAGTAGTAGCCTGGGGCAGGTCTCAGATACGCAGTATTTT. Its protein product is CASSSLGQVSDTQYF.

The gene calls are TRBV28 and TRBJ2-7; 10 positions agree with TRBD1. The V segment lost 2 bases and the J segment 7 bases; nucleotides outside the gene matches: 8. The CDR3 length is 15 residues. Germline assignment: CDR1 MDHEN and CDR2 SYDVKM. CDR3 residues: CASSLGTGVESEQYF. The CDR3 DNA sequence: TGTGCCAGCAGTTTAGGGACAGGGGTGGAATCGGAGCAGTACTTC.

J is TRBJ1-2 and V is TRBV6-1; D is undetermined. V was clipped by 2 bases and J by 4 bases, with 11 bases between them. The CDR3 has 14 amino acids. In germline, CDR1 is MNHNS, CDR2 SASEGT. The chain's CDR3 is CASSERLEGYGYTF. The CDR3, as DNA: TGTGCCAGCAGTGAACGTCTGGAGGGCTATGGCTACACCTTC.

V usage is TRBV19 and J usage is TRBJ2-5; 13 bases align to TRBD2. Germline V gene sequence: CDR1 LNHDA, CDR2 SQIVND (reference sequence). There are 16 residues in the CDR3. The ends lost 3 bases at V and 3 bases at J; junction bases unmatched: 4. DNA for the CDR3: TGTGCCAGTAGTATGACTAGCGGGAGGTTGAAAGAGACCCAGTACTTC. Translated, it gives CASSMTSGRLKETQYF.

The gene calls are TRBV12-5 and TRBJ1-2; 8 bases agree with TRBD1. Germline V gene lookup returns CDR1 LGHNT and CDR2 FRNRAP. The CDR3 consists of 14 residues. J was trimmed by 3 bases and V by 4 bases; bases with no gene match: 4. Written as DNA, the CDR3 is TGTGCTAGTGGTTCTCCAGGGGGCTACTATGGCTACACCTTC. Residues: CASGSPGGYYGYTF.

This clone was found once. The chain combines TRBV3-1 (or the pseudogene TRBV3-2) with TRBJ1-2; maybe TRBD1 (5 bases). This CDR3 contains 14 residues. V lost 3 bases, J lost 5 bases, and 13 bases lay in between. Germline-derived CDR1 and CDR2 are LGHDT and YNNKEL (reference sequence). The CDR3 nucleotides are TGTGCCAGCAGCCACAATCAGGGTTCTTATGGCTACACCTTC. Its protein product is CASSHNQGSYGYTF.

The CDR3 DNA reads as TGTGCCAGCGGGGGACTGCATAATGAAAAACTGTTTTTT. Its translation: CASGGLHNEKLFF. The chain combines TRBV2 with TRBJ1-4; perhaps TRBD1 as D (5 bases). Germline V CDR1 and CDR2: SNHLY, FYNNEI. This CDR3 has 13 amino acids. V was pared by 8 bases and J by 4 bases, with 11 bases between.

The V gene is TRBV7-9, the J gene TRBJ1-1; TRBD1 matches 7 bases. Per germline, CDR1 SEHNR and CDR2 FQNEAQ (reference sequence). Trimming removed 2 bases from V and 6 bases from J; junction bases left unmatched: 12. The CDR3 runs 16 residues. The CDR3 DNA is TGTGCCAGCAGCTTATCAACAGGGGAAGGTTTAGCTGAAGCTTTCTTT. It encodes CASSLSTGEGLAEAFF.

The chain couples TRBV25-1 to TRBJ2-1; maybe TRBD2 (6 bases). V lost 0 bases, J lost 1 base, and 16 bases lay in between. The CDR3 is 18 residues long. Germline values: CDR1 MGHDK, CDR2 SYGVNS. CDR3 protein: CASSEYFPGGVSYNEQFF. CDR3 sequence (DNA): TGTGCCAGCAGTGAATATTTTCCGGGCGGGGTTTCCTACAATGAGCAGTTCTTC.

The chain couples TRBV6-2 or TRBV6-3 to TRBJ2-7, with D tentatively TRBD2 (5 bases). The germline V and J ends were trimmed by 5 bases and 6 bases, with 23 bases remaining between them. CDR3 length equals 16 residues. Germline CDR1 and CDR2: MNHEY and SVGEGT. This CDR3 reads CASSGWATSLLAEQYF. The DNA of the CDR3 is TGTGCCAGCAGTGGGTGGGCTACCAGCCTTCTAGCCGAGCAGTACTTC.

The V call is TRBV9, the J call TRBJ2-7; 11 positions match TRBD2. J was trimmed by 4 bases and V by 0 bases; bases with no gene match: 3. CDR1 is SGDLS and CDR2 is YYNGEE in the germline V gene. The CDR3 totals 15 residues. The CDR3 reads CASSVDPSGRYEQYF. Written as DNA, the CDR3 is TGTGCCAGCAGCGTAGACCCTAGCGGGAGGTACGAGCAGTACTTC. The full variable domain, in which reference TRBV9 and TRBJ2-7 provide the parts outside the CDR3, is DSGVTQTPKHLITATGQRVTLRCSPRSGDLSVYWYQQSLDQGLQFLIQYYNGEERAKGNILERFSAQQFPDLHSELNLSSLELGDSALYFCASSVDPSGRYEQYFGPGTRLTVT.

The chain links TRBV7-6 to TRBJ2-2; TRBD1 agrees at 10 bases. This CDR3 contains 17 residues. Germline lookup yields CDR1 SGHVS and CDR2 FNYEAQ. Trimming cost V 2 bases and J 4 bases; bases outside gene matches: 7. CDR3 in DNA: TGTGCCAGCAGCTTAAATGGTGGGACAGGGGTCACCGGGGAGCTGTTTTTT. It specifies CASSLNGGTGVTGELFF. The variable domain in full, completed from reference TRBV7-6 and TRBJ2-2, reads GAGVSQSPRYKVTKRGQDVALRCDPISGHVSLYWYRQALGQGPEFLTYFNYEAQQDKSGLPNDRFSAERPEGSISTLTIQRTEQRDSAMYRCASSLNGGTGVTGELFFGEGSRLTVL.

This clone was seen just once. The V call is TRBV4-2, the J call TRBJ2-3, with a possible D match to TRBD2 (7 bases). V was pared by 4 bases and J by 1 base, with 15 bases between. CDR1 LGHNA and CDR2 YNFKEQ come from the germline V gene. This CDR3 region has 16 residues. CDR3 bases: TGTGCCAGCAGCCTGACGGGCGGGGGCGGCACAGATACGCAGTATTTT. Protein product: CASSLTGGGGTDTQYF.

Here the CDR3 DNA reads TGTGCCAGCAGCCTGGGACAGCAGCCCCAGCATTTT. Its translation is CASSLGQQPQHF. This sequence joins TRBV14 and TRBJ1-5; 7 positions agree with TRBD1. CDR1 and CDR2 from the germline V gene are SGHDN and FVKESK. V lost 4 bases to trimming and J lost 7 bases; unmatched junction nucleotides: 1. The CDR3 is 12 amino acids.

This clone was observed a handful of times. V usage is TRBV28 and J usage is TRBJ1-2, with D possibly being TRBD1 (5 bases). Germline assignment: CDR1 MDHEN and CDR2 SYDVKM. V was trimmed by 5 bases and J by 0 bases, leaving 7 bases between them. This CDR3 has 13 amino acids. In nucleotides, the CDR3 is TGTGCCAGCAGTACAGGCCCTAACTATGGCTACACCTTC. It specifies CASSTGPNYGYTF.